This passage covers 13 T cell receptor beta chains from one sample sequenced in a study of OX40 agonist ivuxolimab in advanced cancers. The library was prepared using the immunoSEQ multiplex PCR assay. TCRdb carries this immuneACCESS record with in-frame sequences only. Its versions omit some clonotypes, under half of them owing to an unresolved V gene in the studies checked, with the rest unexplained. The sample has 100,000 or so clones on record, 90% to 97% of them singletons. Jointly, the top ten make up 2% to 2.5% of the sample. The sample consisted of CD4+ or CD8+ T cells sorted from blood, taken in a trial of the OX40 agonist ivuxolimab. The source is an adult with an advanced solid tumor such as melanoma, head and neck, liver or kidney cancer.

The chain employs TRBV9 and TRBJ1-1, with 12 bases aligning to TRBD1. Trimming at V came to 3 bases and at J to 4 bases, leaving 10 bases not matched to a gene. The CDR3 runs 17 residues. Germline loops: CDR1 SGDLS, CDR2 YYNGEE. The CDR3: CASSDGTGGAVTTEAFF. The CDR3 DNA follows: TGTGCCAGCAGCGACGGGACAGGGGGCGCGGTGACCACTGAAGCTTTCTTT.

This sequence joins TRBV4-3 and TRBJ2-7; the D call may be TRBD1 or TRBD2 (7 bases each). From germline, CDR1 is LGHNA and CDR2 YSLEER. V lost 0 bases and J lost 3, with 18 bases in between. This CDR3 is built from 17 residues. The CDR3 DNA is TGCGCCAGCAGCCAAGATCCTTCCTCAGGGGGGGTCTACGAGCAGTACTTC. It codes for CASSQDPSSGGVYEQYF.

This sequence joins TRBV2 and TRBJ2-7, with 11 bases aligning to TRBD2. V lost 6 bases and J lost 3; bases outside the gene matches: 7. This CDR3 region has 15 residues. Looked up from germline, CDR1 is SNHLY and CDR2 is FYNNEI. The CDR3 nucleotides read TGTGCCAGCAGCGTAGCGGGAGGGTCGGACTACGAGCAGTACTTC. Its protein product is CASSVAGGSDYEQYF.

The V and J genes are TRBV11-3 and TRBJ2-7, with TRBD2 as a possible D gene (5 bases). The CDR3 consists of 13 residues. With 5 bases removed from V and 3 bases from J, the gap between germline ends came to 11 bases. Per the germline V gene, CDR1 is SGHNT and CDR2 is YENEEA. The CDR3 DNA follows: TGTGCCAGCAGCGGAGATGCGGGCTACGAGCAGTACTTC. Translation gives CASSGDAGYEQYF.

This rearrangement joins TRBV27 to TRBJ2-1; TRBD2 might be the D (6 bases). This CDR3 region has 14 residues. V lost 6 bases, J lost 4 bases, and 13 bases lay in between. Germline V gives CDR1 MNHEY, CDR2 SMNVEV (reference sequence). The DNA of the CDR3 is TGTGCCAGCAGCCCCGGCGGGATTTACAATGAGCAGTTCTTC. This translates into CASSPGGIYNEQFF.

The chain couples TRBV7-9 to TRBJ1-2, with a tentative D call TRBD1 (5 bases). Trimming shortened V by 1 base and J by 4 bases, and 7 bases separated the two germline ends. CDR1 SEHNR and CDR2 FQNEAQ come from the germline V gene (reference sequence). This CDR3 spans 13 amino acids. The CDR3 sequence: CASSLGGGYGYTF. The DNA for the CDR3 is TGTGCCAGCAGCTTAGGGGGCGGCTATGGCTACACCTTC.

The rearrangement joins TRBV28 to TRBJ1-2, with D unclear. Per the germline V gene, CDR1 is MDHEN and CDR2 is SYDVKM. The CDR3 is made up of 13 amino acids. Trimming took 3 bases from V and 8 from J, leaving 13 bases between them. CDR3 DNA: TGTGCCAGCAGTTTTACGCAGTCCGGAGGCTACACCTTC. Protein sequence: CASSFTQSGGYTF.

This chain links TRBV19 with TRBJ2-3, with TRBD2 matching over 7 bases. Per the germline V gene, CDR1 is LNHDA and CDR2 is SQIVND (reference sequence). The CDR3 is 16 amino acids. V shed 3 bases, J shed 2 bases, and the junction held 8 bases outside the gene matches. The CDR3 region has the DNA TGTGCCAGTAGTATTAGTCGGGAGGCCCTCACAGATACGCAGTATTTT. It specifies CASSISREALTDTQYF.

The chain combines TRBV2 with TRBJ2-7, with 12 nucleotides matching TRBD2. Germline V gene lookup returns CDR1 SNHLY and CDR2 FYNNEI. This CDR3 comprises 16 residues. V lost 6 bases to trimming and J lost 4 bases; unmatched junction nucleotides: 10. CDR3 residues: CASRGDRLAGAYEQYF. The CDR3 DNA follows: TGTGCCAGCAGAGGGGATAGACTAGCGGGAGCTTACGAGCAGTACTTC.

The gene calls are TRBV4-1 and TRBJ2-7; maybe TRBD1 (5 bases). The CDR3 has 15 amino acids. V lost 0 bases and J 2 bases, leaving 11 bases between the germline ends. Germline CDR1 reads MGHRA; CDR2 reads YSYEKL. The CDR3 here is CASSQEMDTTYEQYF. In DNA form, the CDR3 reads TGCGCCAGCAGCCAAGAAATGGACACGACCTACGAGCAGTACTTC.

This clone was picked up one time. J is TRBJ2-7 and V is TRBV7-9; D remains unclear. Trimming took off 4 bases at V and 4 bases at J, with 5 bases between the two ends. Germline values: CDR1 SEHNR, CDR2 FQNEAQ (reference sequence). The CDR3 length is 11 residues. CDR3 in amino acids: CASSYEYEQYF. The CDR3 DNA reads TGTGCCAGCAGCTACGAGTACGAGCAGTACTTC.

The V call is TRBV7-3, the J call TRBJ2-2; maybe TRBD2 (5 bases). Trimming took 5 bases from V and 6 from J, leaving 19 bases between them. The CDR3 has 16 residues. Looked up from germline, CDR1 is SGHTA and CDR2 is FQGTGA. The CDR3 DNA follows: TGTGCCAGCAGCAACAGACTACCAGCGGTCGCCGGGGAGCTGTTTTTT. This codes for CASSNRLPAVAGELFF.

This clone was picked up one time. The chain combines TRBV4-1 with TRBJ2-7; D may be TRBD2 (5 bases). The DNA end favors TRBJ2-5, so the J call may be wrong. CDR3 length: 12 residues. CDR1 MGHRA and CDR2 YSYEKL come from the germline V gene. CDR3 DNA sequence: TGCGCCAGCAGCCAAGGAGGGGAGACCCAGTACTTC. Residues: CASSQGGETQYF.